These 21 T cell receptor beta chains were all obtained from the same sample, sequenced in a study of chemoradiotherapy in HPV16-positive cancers. Here immunoSEQ multiplex PCR was the method, and the copy in TCRdb shows in-frame clones only, minus some. The table shows about 16,000 clones, with around three quarters occurring only once. The sequenced sample was tumor tissue, obtained from a patient who underwent chemoradiotherapy. The receptors originated from a human donor with HPV-associated anogenital cancer.

The rearrangement joins TRBV5-4 to TRBJ2-1; D may be TRBD2 (6 bases). The CDR3 is 16 amino acids. Trimming stripped 4 bases from V and 5 bases from J, with 19 bases between. Per germline, CDR1 SGHNT and CDR2 YYREEE (reference sequence). The CDR3, as DNA: TGTGCCAGCAGCGAGGGCAGTACTCTAGCGAACAATGAGCAGTTCTTC. It is translated as CASSEGSTLANNEQFF.

This clone showed up just a few times. The chain joins TRBV27 to TRBJ1-2, with D unresolved. CDR1 and CDR2 from the germline V gene are MNHEY and SMNVEV (reference sequence). This CDR3 is 14 amino acids long. Deletions cut 3 bases from V and 6 bases from J, with 14 bases between. CDR3 region: CASSFLPRTNGYTF. Written as DNA, the CDR3 is TGTGCCAGCAGTTTCCTCCCCCGGACGAATGGCTACACCTTC.

This chain connects TRBV4-2 to TRBJ2-1, with TRBD2 identical over 8 bases. The V segment lost 3 bases and the J segment 1 base; nucleotides outside the gene matches: 2. From germline, CDR1 is LGHNA and CDR2 YNFKEQ. This CDR3 region has 15 residues. The CDR3 region is CASSQTSESYNEQFF. The CDR3 DNA is TGTGCCAGCAGCCAGACTAGCGAATCCTACAATGAGCAGTTCTTC.

Only one count was recorded for this clone. The chain employs TRBV6-6 and TRBJ2-7, with TRBD1 matching 7 bases. The J segment lost 3 bases and the V segment lost 5 bases, leaving 4 bases of the junction unmatched. The CDR3 totals 13 residues. CDR1 MNHNY and CDR2 SVGAGI come from the germline V gene (reference sequence). The CDR3 protein is CASSTRGLYEQYF. CDR3 coding DNA: TGTGCCAGCAGTACGAGGGGGCTCTACGAGCAGTACTTC.

This clone occurred once. The genes are TRBV7-2 and TRBJ2-1; no reliable D call. The V end was cut by 5 bases, the J end by 0 bases, with 11 bases between. Looked up from germline, CDR1 is SGHTA and CDR2 is FQGNSA. The CDR3 contains 15 residues. The CDR3 DNA follows: TGTGCCAGCAGCGCAGACTTCAGCTCCTACAATGAGCAGTTCTTC. Amino acid sequence: CASSADFSSYNEQFF. Full variable domain (rest looked up from reference TRBV7-2 and TRBJ2-1): GAGVSQSPSNKVTEKGKDVELRCDPISGHTALYWYRQSLGQGLEFLIYFQGNSAPDKSGLPSDRFSAERTGGSVSTLTIQRTQQEDSAVYLCASSADFSSYNEQFFGPGTRLTVL.

The chain joins TRBV19 to TRBJ2-2; D might be TRBD2 (7 bases). The CDR3 is made up of 15 amino acids. Trimming took off 11 bases at V and 4 bases at J, with 20 bases between the two ends. Germline CDR1 LNHDA, CDR2 SQIVND (reference sequence). CDR3 sequence: CASSRGGGGTGELFF. For the CDR3, the DNA is TGTGCCTCCAGTAGAGGGGGGGGCGGCACCGGGGAGCTGTTTTTT.

V is TRBV5-6 and J is TRBJ1-2; the D is unclear. Germline CDR1 is SGHDT and CDR2 is YYEEEE. CDR3 size: 14 residues. V shed 4 bases and J shed 4 bases, with 14 bases lying between them. The CDR3 nucleotides are TGTGCCAGCAGCCGCTGGGAGGGCGTCTATGGCTACACCTTC. This codes for CASSRWEGVYGYTF.

The V gene is TRBV2, the J gene TRBJ2-6, with D hard to call. The CDR3 consists of 12 residues. Germline CDR1 and CDR2: SNHLY and FYNNEI. V lost 6 bases, J lost 6 bases, and 6 bases lay in between. The CDR3 DNA follows: TGTGCCAGCAGCTCTCAGGCCAACGTCCTGACTTTC. It encodes CASSSQANVLTF.

The genes are TRBV6-6 and TRBJ1-2; TRBD1 matches 9 bases. The ends lost 5 bases at V and 7 bases at J; junction bases unmatched: 5. CDR3 size: 13 residues. The germline V gene encodes CDR1 MNHNY and CDR2 SVGAGI (reference sequence). The CDR3 DNA reads as TGTGCCAGCAGTGGCGGGACAGGGATTGGCTACACCTTC. This codes for CASSGGTGIGYTF.

The CDR3 sequence is CASSLGGYEQYF. The CDR3 coding sequence is TGTGCCAGCAGTTTGGGGGGCTACGAGCAGTACTTC. V and J are TRBV2 and TRBJ2-7; TRBD2 is a possible D gene (6 bases). Trimming pared 5 bases from V and 3 bases from J, leaving 8 bases between. CDR1 is SNHLY, CDR2 FYNNEI, per germline. The CDR3 length is 12 residues.

The rearrangement joins TRBV10-1 to TRBJ1-6, with D perhaps TRBD1 (5 bases). Germline-derived CDR1 and CDR2 are WNHNN and SYGVQD (reference sequence). Trimming stripped 11 bases from V and 11 bases from J, with 13 bases between. CDR3 length: 11 residues. This CDR3 reads CAGPGIPPLHF. The CDR3 DNA reads TGCGCCGGTCCAGGGATACCACCCCTCCACTTT.

The rearrangement joins TRBV7-9 to TRBJ2-5; TRBD2 is a possible D gene (6 bases). CDR1 is SEHNR, CDR2 FQNEAQ, per germline (reference sequence). Trimming removed 1 base from V and 4 bases from J, with 10 bases in between. This CDR3 region has 14 residues. In nucleotides, the CDR3 is TGTGCCAGCAGCTTAGGTACTAGCAGAGAGACCCAGTACTTC. It encodes CASSLGTSRETQYF.

The chain combines TRBV16 with TRBJ1-6; D unclear. CDR3 length equals 15 residues. Germline CDR1 and CDR2: KGHSY and FQNENV. The germline V and J ends were trimmed by 2 bases and 0 bases, with 5 bases remaining between them. The CDR3 loop is CASSQRSSYNSPLHF. CDR3 bases: TGTGCCAGCAGCCAAAGGAGCTCCTATAATTCACCCCTCCACTTT. The full variable domain, with the rest looked up from reference TRBV16 and TRBJ1-6, is GEEVAQTPKHLVRGEGQKAKLYCAPIKGHSYVFWYQQVLKNEFKFLISFQNENVFDETGMPKERFSAKCLPNSPCSLEIQATKLEDSAVYFCASSQRSSYNSPLHFGNGTRLTVT.

This clone has only one observation. The chain recombines TRBV11-2 with TRBJ2-1; tentative D call: TRBD1 (6 bases). Germline V gene lookup returns CDR1 SGHAT and CDR2 FQNNGV. The CDR3 extends over 13 amino acids. V dropped 2 bases and J dropped 6 bases, with 8 bases sitting between them. The CDR3 is CASSLNRVNEQFF. Here the CDR3 DNA reads TGTGCCAGCAGCTTAAACAGGGTCAATGAGCAGTTCTTC.

The chain couples TRBV11-2 to TRBJ2-2; possible D gene TRBD1, 6 bases. Germline-derived CDR1 and CDR2 are SGHAT and FQNNGV. The V and J ends lost 6 bases and 0 bases respectively, with 11 bases between them. This CDR3 is 15 amino acids long. The CDR3 region has the DNA TGTGCCAGCAGTCCACAGGGAACGAACACCGGGGAGCTGTTTTTT. Translating gives CASSPQGTNTGELFF.

This clone was counted a single time. The chain has TRBV6-5 and TRBJ1-2; D might be TRBD1 (5 bases). The CDR3 totals 14 residues. Germline CDR1 is MNHEY and CDR2 is SVGAGI. Deletions cut 6 bases from V and 7 bases from J, with 18 bases between. The CDR3: CASSPLTQGFGYTF. CDR3 nucleotide sequence: TGTGCCAGCAGCCCCCTGACCCAGGGCTTTGGCTACACCTTC.

The CDR3 region has the DNA TGTGCCACCAGCAGACCTACTAGCGGGAGCTACAATGAGCAGTTCTTC. This translates into CATSRPTSGSYNEQFF. V and J are TRBV15 and TRBJ2-1, with 11 bases aligning to TRBD2. This CDR3 is 16 amino acids long. From germline, CDR1 is LNHNV and CDR2 YYDKDF (reference sequence). V lost 2 bases, J lost 3 bases, and 3 bases stayed unmatched. The whole variable domain, filled in from reference TRBV15 and TRBJ2-1, reads DAMVIQNPRYQVTQFGKPVTLSCSQTLNHNVMYWYQQKSSQAPKLLFHYYDKDFNNEADTPDNFQSRRPNTSFCFLDIRSPGLGDTAMYLCATSRPTSGSYNEQFFGPGTRLTVL.

The genes are TRBV30 and TRBJ1-1, with 8 positions matching TRBD1. The CDR3 covers 14 residues. Germline values: CDR1 GTSNPN, CDR2 SVGIG (reference sequence). The junction had 3 bases not matched to a gene; V was cut back by 2 bases and J by 1 base. The CDR3 sequence: CAWSRTGTNTEAFF. For the CDR3, the DNA is TGTGCCTGGAGTCGGACAGGGACGAACACTGAAGCTTTCTTT.

The CDR3 nucleotides are TGTGCCAGCAGCTTGGGGGGGACTACACAGTACGAGCAGTACTTC. Protein sequence: CASSLGGTTQYEQYF. This chain joins TRBV5-4 and TRBJ2-7; 7 bases agree with TRBD2. Per the germline V gene, CDR1 is SGHNT and CDR2 is YYREEE (reference sequence). The CDR3 totals 15 residues. V shed 0 bases and J 4 bases; nucleotides not matched to a gene: 7.

The genes are TRBV11-3 and TRBJ2-5, with TRBD2 matching over 7 bases. Germline V CDR1 and CDR2: SGHNT, YENEEA. This CDR3 region has 13 residues. The junction had 5 bases not matched to a gene; V was cut back by 6 bases and J by 4 bases. CDR3 coding DNA: TGTGCCAGCAGGGCGGGAGCAGGAGAGACCCAGTACTTC. The encoded protein is CASRAGAGETQYF.

This rearrangement joins TRBV9 to TRBJ1-6; maybe TRBD1 (5 bases). The CDR3 runs to 18 residues. CDR1 is SGDLS and CDR2 is YYNGEE in the germline V gene. The ends were cut back, 4 bases at V and 1 base at J, with 18 bases in the middle. CDR3 protein: CASSHRQGDLSYNSPLHF. The CDR3 DNA reads TGTGCCAGCAGCCACCGGCAAGGGGATCTATCCTATAATTCACCCCTCCACTTT.